Below are 29 T cell receptor beta chains sequenced from a single sample in a study of OX40 agonist ivuxolimab in advanced cancers. This table comes from immunoSEQ multiplex PCR, and its TCRdb copy is limited to in-frame clones, with some not included. In the table there are about 75,000 clones, 85% to 90% of which are singletons. This material consisted of CD4+ or CD8+ T cells sorted from blood, taken in a trial of the OX40 agonist ivuxolimab. These receptor sequences come from an adult with an advanced solid tumor such as melanoma, head and neck, liver or kidney cancer.

The J gene is TRBJ2-2, the V gene TRBV9; 12 bases agree with TRBD2. Losses at the gene ends were 4 bases for V and 6 bases for J; bases not matched to a gene: 7. Germline V gene data show CDR1 as SGDLS and CDR2 as YYNGEE. The CDR3 covers 16 residues. CDR3 residues: CASSRSSGRVPGELFF. The CDR3 DNA sequence: TGTGCCAGCAGCAGATCTAGCGGGAGGGTCCCCGGGGAGCTGTTTTTT.

This sequence joins TRBV11-2 and TRBJ2-7; a weak D match, TRBD2 (6 bases). The CDR3 has 16 amino acids. The germline V and J ends were trimmed by 1 base and 1 base, with 14 bases remaining between them. Germline CDR1 and CDR2: SGHAT and FQNNGV. The CDR3 reads CASSLAGSGGSYEQYF. The DNA of the CDR3 is TGTGCCAGCAGCTTAGCCGGATCCGGGGGTTCCTACGAGCAGTACTTC.

The rearrangement links TRBV30 to TRBJ1-2, with TRBD1 matching 8 bases. Unmatched junction bases numbered 3, after V lost 5 bases and J lost 4 bases. CDR1 GTSNPN and CDR2 SVGIG come from the germline V gene (reference sequence). The CDR3 runs to 12 residues. This chain's CDR3 is CAWDRGGYGYTF. CDR3 in DNA: TGTGCCTGGGACAGGGGAGGCTATGGCTACACCTTC.

The rearrangement joins TRBV5-1 to TRBJ2-7, with D possibly being TRBD2 (6 bases). CDR1 and CDR2 (germline): SGHRS, YFSETQ. The V end lost 1 base, the J end lost 0 bases, and 17 bases lay between the germline ends. CDR3 size: 17 residues. Here the CDR3 DNA reads TGCGCCAGCAGCTTGCAATTTGGGGACTTTAGCTCCTACGAGCAGTACTTC. Translated: CASSLQFGDFSSYEQYF.

This chain connects TRBV10-2 to TRBJ2-1, with D uncertain. Trimming shortened V by 2 bases and J by 7 bases, and 6 bases separated the two germline ends. Germline loops: CDR1 WSHSY, CDR2 SAAADI. This CDR3 has 12 amino acids. In DNA form, the CDR3 reads TGCGCCAGCAGTGAGATGGGGAATGAGCAGTTCTTC. Amino acids: CASSEMGNEQFF.

The rearrangement uses TRBV15 and TRBJ2-1, with TRBD2 identical over 7 bases. The germline V gene has CDR1 LNHNV and CDR2 YYDKDF (reference sequence). Germline trimming cut 4 bases from V and 6 bases from J; bases unmatched to any gene: 9. This CDR3 comprises 15 residues. The CDR3: CATSNGPSGLNEQFF. As DNA, the CDR3 is TGTGCCACCAGCAATGGGCCTAGCGGTCTCAATGAGCAGTTCTTC.

The chain joins TRBV5-6 to TRBJ1-2; 7 bases line up with TRBD1. The V and J ends lost 4 bases and 5 bases, in that order; junction bases with no gene match: 8. The germline V gene encodes CDR1 SGHDT and CDR2 YYEEEE. This CDR3 contains 14 residues. The CDR3 reads CASSGGQAAYGYTF. CDR3 in DNA: TGTGCCAGCAGCGGCGGACAGGCGGCGTATGGCTACACCTTC.

The chain combines TRBV7-3 with TRBJ2-2; TRBD1 matches 7 bases. Per germline, CDR1 SGHTA and CDR2 FQGTGA. The CDR3 sequence is 15 residues long. The junction had 3 bases not matched to a gene; V was cut back by 5 bases and J by 0 bases. The CDR3 spells CASSNRGTNTGELFF. The CDR3 bases are TGTGCCAGCAGCAACAGGGGCACGAACACCGGGGAGCTGTTTTTT.

The chain combines TRBV4-1 with TRBJ2-2, with 10 bases that match TRBD1. The CDR3 is 15 amino acids. Looked up from germline, CDR1 is MGHRA and CDR2 is YSYEKL. V lost 3 bases to trimming and J lost 6 bases; unmatched junction nucleotides: 4. CDR3: CASSQRGTGAGELFF. The CDR3 nucleotides are TGCGCCAGCAGCCAGCGGGGGACAGGGGCCGGGGAGCTGTTTTTT.

The chain recombines TRBV7-2 with TRBJ1-2, with D uncertain. Germline V gene data show CDR1 as SGHTA and CDR2 as FQGNSA. CDR3 length: 14 residues. V dropped 1 base and J dropped 1 base, with 7 bases sitting between them. Here the CDR3 DNA reads TGTGCCAGCAGCTTAGGACTGTATAACTATGGCTACACCTTC. Encoded protein: CASSLGLYNYGYTF.

The chain uses TRBV15 and TRBJ2-5, with a weak D call TRBD2 (6 bases). The DNA end favors TRBJ2-7, so the J call may be wrong. Germline loops: CDR1 LNHNV, CDR2 YYDKDF (reference sequence). This CDR3 is built from 14 residues. The CDR3 DNA reads TGTGCCACCAGTCGCGGGGAAAACCCCTACGAGCAGTACTTC. It encodes CATSRGENPYEQYF.

The rearrangement links TRBV10-3 to TRBJ1-1; 10 nucleotides line up with TRBD1. V trimming: 6 bases; J trimming: 3 bases; junction bases outside the gene matches: 7. The CDR3 loop spans 15 amino acids. Germline values: CDR1 ENHRY, CDR2 SYGVKD. The CDR3 sequence is CAIREDRGQYTEAFF. DNA of the CDR3: TGTGCCATCAGGGAAGACAGGGGGCAGTACACTGAAGCTTTCTTT.

The CDR3 reads CASSSMTGSYEQYF. In DNA form, the CDR3 reads TGTGCCAGCAGTTCCATGACAGGGTCCTACGAGCAGTACTTC. The chain has TRBV28 and TRBJ2-7, with TRBD1 identical over 7 bases. Trimming cost V 4 bases and J 1 base; bases outside gene matches: 4. Germline assignment: CDR1 MDHEN and CDR2 SYDVKM. CDR3 length equals 14 residues. Full variable domain (outside the CDR3, taken from reference TRBV28 and TRBJ2-7): DVKVTQSSRYLVKRTGEKVFLECVQDMDHENMFWYRQDPGLGLRLIYFSYDVKMKEKGDIPEGYSVSREKKERFSLILESASTNQTSMYLCASSSMTGSYEQYFGPGTRLTVT.

The chain is built from TRBV28 and TRBJ2-7, with D possibly matching TRBD1 (6 bases). The CDR3 extends over 13 amino acids. V lost 6 bases and J 4 bases, leaving 13 bases between the germline ends. The germline gives CDR1 MDHEN, CDR2 SYDVKM. CDR3 amino acids: CASSLGRGYEQYF. The DNA for the CDR3 is TGTGCCAGCAGCCTCGGCAGGGGTTACGAGCAGTACTTC.

The V gene is TRBV6-1, the J gene TRBJ2-4; 9 bases line up with TRBD1. This CDR3 has 14 residues. V lost 6 bases and J lost 7; bases outside the gene matches: 7. The V gene's germline CDR1 is MNHNS and CDR2 SASEGT. CDR3 coding DNA: TGTGCCAGCAGGGGGGGGACAGGGACGAACATTCAGTACTTC. Amino acid sequence: CASRGGTGTNIQYF.

This clone was observed a single time. The rearrangement joins TRBV5-4 to TRBJ2-5; D remains ambiguous. V gave up 2 bases and J gave up 3 bases, with 11 bases separating them. Germline V CDR1 and CDR2: SGHNT, YYREEE (reference sequence). CDR3 size: 14 residues. CDR3 in DNA: TGTGCCAGCAGCTTTGGTAGTCGAGAAGAGACCCAGTACTTC. Amino acid sequence: CASSFGSREETQYF.

This chain connects TRBV7-9 to TRBJ2-5; 11 bases match TRBD1. The length of the CDR3 is 16 residues. Germline values: CDR1 SEHNR, CDR2 FQNEAQ (reference sequence). After removal of 5 bases from V and 6 bases from J, the junction contained 11 bases not matched to a gene. This CDR3 reads CASSPTRGQGEQTQYF. CDR3 nucleotide sequence: TGTGCCAGCAGCCCGACGCGGGGACAGGGGGAGCAGACCCAGTACTTC.

J is TRBJ2-7 and V is TRBV7-6, with a weak D call TRBD2 (6 bases). The CDR3 contains 11 residues. Trimming stripped 5 bases from V and 6 bases from J, with 8 bases between. Germline loops: CDR1 SGHVS, CDR2 FNYEAQ. The CDR3 loop is CASSGGAEQYF. Here the CDR3 DNA reads TGTGCCAGCAGCGGAGGGGCCGAGCAGTACTTC.

This clone was detected only once. DNA for the CDR3: TGTGCCAGCAGTTACTCGGACACCACAGATACGCAGTATTTT. This codes for CASSYSDTTDTQYF. The V and J genes are TRBV6-5 and TRBJ2-3; D is possibly TRBD1 (5 bases). V lost 0 bases and J 2 bases, leaving 6 bases between the germline ends. Germline loops: CDR1 MNHEY, CDR2 SVGAGI. The CDR3 loop spans 14 amino acids.

The chain carries TRBV7-8 and TRBJ1-5; the match to TRBD1 covers 8 bases. Germline V gene sequence: CDR1 SGHVS, CDR2 FQNEAQ. The CDR3 loop spans 13 amino acids. V was clipped by 5 bases and J by 7 bases; unmatched bases: 4. The CDR3 region is CASSLQGGQPQHF. The CDR3 DNA reads TGTGCCAGCAGCCTACAGGGGGGACAGCCCCAGCATTTT.

The V gene is TRBV6-6, the J gene TRBJ1-6, with 10 bases identical to TRBD1. The germline V gene encodes CDR1 MNHNY and CDR2 SVGAGI (reference sequence). The length of the CDR3 is 14 residues. With V trimmed by 7 bases and J by 7 bases, 4 bases remained unmatched. CDR3 sequence: CASKRDRGNSPLHF. DNA of the CDR3: TGTGCCAGCAAAAGGGACAGGGGAAATTCACCCCTCCACTTT.

The chain uses TRBV29-1 and TRBJ2-3; 7 nucleotides agree with TRBD2. Germline assignment: CDR1 SQVTM and CDR2 ANQGSEA. Trimming at V came to 4 bases and at J to 0 bases, leaving 7 bases not matched to a gene. The CDR3 length is 15 residues. The CDR3 here is CSVVGGGTSTDTQYF. The CDR3 DNA sequence: TGCAGCGTTGTTGGCGGGGGAACTAGCACAGATACGCAGTATTTT.

The rearrangement uses TRBV18 and TRBJ1-5; TRBD1 might be the D (5 bases). The CDR3 consists of 14 residues. CDR1 is KGHSH and CDR2 is LQKENI in the germline V gene. Deletions cut 6 bases from V and 2 bases from J, with 11 bases between. The CDR3: CASSLGDGNQPQHF. CDR3 in DNA: TGTGCCAGCTCTCTGGGGGATGGCAATCAGCCCCAGCATTTT.

This clone was counted once. The chain has TRBV28 and TRBJ2-7, with a weak D call TRBD2 (6 bases). V lost 5 bases, J lost 7 bases, and 15 bases lay in between. The V gene's germline CDR1 is MDHEN and CDR2 SYDVKM. This CDR3 region has 13 residues. The CDR3 protein is CASSGGVKGEQYF. The DNA for the CDR3 is TGTGCCAGCAGTGGCGGGGTTAAGGGGGAGCAGTACTTC. Using reference TRBV28 and TRBJ2-7 for the parts outside the CDR3, the full variable domain is DVKVTQSSRYLVKRTGEKVFLECVQDMDHENMFWYRQDPGLGLRLIYFSYDVKMKEKGDIPEGYSVSREKKERFSLILESASTNQTSMYLCASSGGVKGEQYFGPGTRLTVT.

This rearrangement joins TRBV18 to TRBJ2-5; D uncertain. From germline, CDR1 is KGHSH and CDR2 LQKENI. The ends were cut back, 1 base at V and 1 base at J, with 7 bases in the middle. This CDR3 has 14 amino acids. The CDR3, as DNA: TGTGCCAGCTCACCACTCCTAGGCCAAGAGACCCAGTACTTC. Amino acids: CASSPLLGQETQYF.

The rearrangement uses TRBV6-6 and TRBJ1-2, with D hard to call. Germline values: CDR1 MNHNY, CDR2 SVGAGI (reference sequence). CDR3 length: 12 amino acids. Trimming left V 6 bases short and J 5 bases short, with 10 bases between. For the CDR3, the DNA is TGTGCCAGCAGCCTCGCGGGGTATGGCTACACCTTC. This codes for CASSLAGYGYTF.

V usage is TRBV6-5 and J usage is TRBJ1-5; TRBD1 might be the D (6 bases). This CDR3 has 16 amino acids. Germline CDR1 reads MNHEY; CDR2 reads SVGAGI. Trimming shortened V by 0 bases and J by 0 bases, and 9 bases separated the two germline ends. CDR3 sequence reads: CASSYSGHYSNQPQHF. DNA of the CDR3: TGTGCCAGCAGTTACTCGGGACACTATAGCAATCAGCCCCAGCATTTT.

This clone was seen just once. The chain links TRBV11-2 to TRBJ1-1; D remains ambiguous. Germline V gives CDR1 SGHAT, CDR2 FQNNGV. The CDR3 consists of 13 residues. The V end was cut by 0 bases, the J end by 11 bases, with 13 bases between. The CDR3 loop reads CASSLEGDQGAFF. CDR3 DNA sequence: TGTGCCAGCAGCTTAGAAGGTGATCAAGGGGCTTTCTTT. The full variable domain, its missing parts supplied by reference TRBV11-2 and TRBJ1-1, is EAGVAQSPRYKIIEKRQSVAFWCNPISGHATLYWYQQILGQGPKLLIQFQNNGVVDDSQLPKDRFSAERLKGVDSTLKIQPAKLEDSAVYLCASSLEGDQGAFFGQGTRLTVV.

The V gene is TRBV5-1, the J gene TRBJ2-1, with D possibly matching TRBD1 (5 bases). The CDR3 loop spans 12 amino acids. V was pared by 0 bases and J by 8 bases, with 6 bases between. CDR1 is SGHRS and CDR2 is YFSETQ in the germline V gene. The CDR3 loop is CASSLGTYEQFF. The CDR3 nucleotides are TGCGCCAGCAGCTTGGGGACATATGAGCAGTTCTTC.